The source of this T cell receptor beta chain is a study of blood T cell repertoires in COVID-19. Across the whole study: The United States, Italy and Spain provided the acute and convalescent COVID-19 samples.

Original processing methods: How many nucleated cells were present was estimated from reference gene primer amplification. The assay was immunoSEQ multiplex PCR, and TCRdb's table has in-frame clones only and misses some. That table furnishes V, J and clone size, whereas the DNA furnished D and trimming. The table has about 330,000 clones, nearly 90% seen once; the top ten hold less than 6%. The count of this clone is one. V lost 4 bases and J 18 bases, leaving 19 bases between the germline ends. The CDR3 extends over 13 amino acids. In germline, CDR1 is MNHEY, CDR2 SVGAGI. This receptor was identified in a woman in her 30s who had recovered from COVID-19. The V and J genes are TRBV6-5 and TRBJ1-6; D is uncertain. The specimen was PBMCs or T cells enriched from blood (not recorded which). The CDR3: CASSSQRTEQYHF. DNA for the CDR3: TGTGCCAGCAGTTCCCAACGCACGGAACAGTACCACTTT.